This T cell receptor beta chain was sequenced in a study of control samples from healthy donors and cancer patients. The CDR3 loop spans 14 amino acids. Germline V gives CDR1 MNHNS, CDR2 SASEGT. V was cut by 2 bases and J by 1 base, with 8 bases left in between. Clones were read by immunoSEQ multiplex PCR, and TCRdb kept only the in-frame ones, dropping some. Of about 130,000 clones listed, approximately 90% are singletons. A single count supports this clone. This clonotype was sampled from a man aged 18 to 35 in good health. The sequencing sample was made of blood. The J gene is TRBJ2-5, the V gene TRBV6-1; D gene ambiguous. This chain's CDR3 is CASSESAGQETQYF. The CDR3 DNA reads as TGTGCCAGCAGTGAATCGGCAGGCCAAGAGACCCAGTACTTC.